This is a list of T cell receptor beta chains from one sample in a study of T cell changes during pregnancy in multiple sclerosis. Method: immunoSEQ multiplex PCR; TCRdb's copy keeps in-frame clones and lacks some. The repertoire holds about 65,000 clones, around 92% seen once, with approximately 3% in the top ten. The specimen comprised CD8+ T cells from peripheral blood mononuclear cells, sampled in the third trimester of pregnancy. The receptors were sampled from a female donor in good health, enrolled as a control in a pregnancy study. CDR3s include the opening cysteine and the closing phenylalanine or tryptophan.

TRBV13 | CASSATGDYGYTF
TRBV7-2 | CASSLSHRANYGYTF
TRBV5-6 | CASNPGSGNTIYF
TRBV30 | CAWGQHNQPQHF
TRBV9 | CASSAGHPPSEAFF
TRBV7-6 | CASSLASRGKGYTF
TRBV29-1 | CSVGGSGVRETQYF
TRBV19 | CASSIGGGDYSGANVLTF
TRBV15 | CATSTGQWSSYEQYF
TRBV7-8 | CASSLARSVIQGPGEQYF
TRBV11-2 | CASSLAQGTYNEQFF
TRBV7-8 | CASSYSGGTGETQYF
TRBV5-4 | CASSFLGQGDYGYTF
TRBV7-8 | CASSPRMTGSYNEQFF
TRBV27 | CASRQGAYNYGYTF
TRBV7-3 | CASSLKKWAAYSNQPQHF
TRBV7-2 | CASSLQGGGAFF
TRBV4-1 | CASSQVGNQPQHF
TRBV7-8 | CASSLVQGLTKAVSGGELKFF
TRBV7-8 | CASSLALPGTGWNTEAFF
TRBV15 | CATSRPGFGPSGANVLTF
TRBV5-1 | CASSSTSGGAGELFF
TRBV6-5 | CASSKVTGYEAFF
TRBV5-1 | CASSPTGSLKYNEQFF